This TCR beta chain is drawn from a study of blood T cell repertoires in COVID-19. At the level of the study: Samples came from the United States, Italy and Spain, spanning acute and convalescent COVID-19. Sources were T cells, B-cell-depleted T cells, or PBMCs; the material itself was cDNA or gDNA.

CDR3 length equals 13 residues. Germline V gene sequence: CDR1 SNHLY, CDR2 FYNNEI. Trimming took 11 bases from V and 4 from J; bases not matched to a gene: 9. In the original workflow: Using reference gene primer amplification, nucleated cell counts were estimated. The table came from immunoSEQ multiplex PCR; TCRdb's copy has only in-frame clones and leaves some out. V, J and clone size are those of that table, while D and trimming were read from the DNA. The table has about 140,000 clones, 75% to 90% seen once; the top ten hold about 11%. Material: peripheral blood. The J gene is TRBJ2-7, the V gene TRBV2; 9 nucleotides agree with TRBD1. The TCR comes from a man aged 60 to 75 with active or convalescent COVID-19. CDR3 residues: CAALGTGKYEQYF. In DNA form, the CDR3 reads TGTGCCGCCTTAGGGACAGGGAAATACGAGCAGTACTTC.